Each of the 15 T cell receptor beta chains below was sequenced from the same sample in a study of blood T cells in healthy people across ages. Combining a sample-barcoded 5' primer with a J-beta primer mix, a second PCR ran for about 7 to 11 cycles. MiXCR was run by TCRdb on the 5' RACE reads, yielding one entry per CDR3 protein. The sample has some 890,000 distinct CDR3 sequences, almost 30% seen once. The data were also submitted as part of a second study, on T cells of mothers and their children.

The specimen was blood. The receptors originated from a woman aged 40 to 50 in good health.

Concerning this clonotype: At one end the junction does not follow the germline gene, possibly because of a read error. CDR3 residues: CATSDFGDEAFF. The CDR3 region has the DNA TGTGCCACCAGCGATTTCGGGGATGAAGCTTTCTTT. The gene calls are TRBV24-1 and TRBJ1-1, with D uncertain. Germline V lookup: CDR1 KGHDR, CDR2 SFDVKD. CDR3 length: 12 amino acids.

The gene calls are TRBV20-1 and TRBJ2-7, with D perhaps matching TRBD2 (6 bases). The CDR3 loop spans 15 amino acids. The germline V gene has CDR1 DFQATT and CDR2 SNEGSKA (reference sequence). With 5 bases removed from V and 7 bases from J, the gap between germline ends came to 24 bases. The CDR3 loop reads CSAPRLGDSYNEQYF. The CDR3, as DNA: TGCAGTGCTCCACGGTTGGGGGACTCCTACAATGAGCAGTACTTC.

The chain combines TRBV4-2 with TRBJ2-5; D is possibly TRBD1 or TRBD2 (6 bases each). The ends were cut back, 4 bases at V and 1 base at J, with 16 bases in the middle. The CDR3 covers 16 residues. Per germline, CDR1 LGHNA and CDR2 YNFKEQ. Written as DNA, the CDR3 is TGTGCCAGCAGCCTTGGTGAAGGGGGGATCCAAGAGACCCAGTACTTC. It translates to CASSLGEGGIQETQYF.

The J gene is TRBJ1-2, the V gene TRBV4-3; D perhaps matches TRBD1 (6 bases). V dropped 2 bases and J dropped 4 bases, with 11 bases sitting between them. The CDR3 loop spans 14 amino acids. CDR1 is LGHNA and CDR2 is YSLEER in the germline V gene. CDR3 sequence reads: CASSQTGQSYGYTF. The CDR3 DNA sequence: TGCGCCAGCAGCCAAACAGGACAGAGCTATGGCTACACCTTC.

The chain links TRBV3-1 to TRBJ1-6; 8 bases fit TRBD1. Germline CDR1 and CDR2: LGHDT and YNNKEL (reference sequence). The CDR3 covers 20 residues. The ends lost 3 bases at V and 0 bases at J; junction bases unmatched: 13. CDR3 nucleotide sequence: TGTGCCAGCAGCCAGGGACGGACAGGGAGTTTCGGCTCCTATAATTCACCCCTCCACTTT. Residues: CASSQGRTGSFGSYNSPLHF.

This clonotype was seen more than once but under ten times. Here the CDR3 reads CASSLDSQGVGNYGYTF. The CDR3 coding sequence is TGTGCCAGCAGTCTCGATTCACAGGGCGTAGGTAACTATGGCTACACCTTC. The chain uses TRBV28 and TRBJ1-2; tentatively, D is TRBD1 (6 bases). CDR3 length equals 17 residues. The germline CDR1 and CDR2 sequences are MDHEN and SYDVKM. The V and J ends lost 5 bases and 1 base respectively, with 20 bases between them.

The table lists this clonotype with a few counts. The chain has TRBV4-2 and TRBJ2-1, with TRBD2 matching 10 bases. CDR1 and CDR2 from the germline V gene are LGHNA and YNFKEQ. With 4 bases clipped from V and 5 bases from J, the junction kept 11 bases outside the gene matches. This CDR3 region has 17 residues. The CDR3 bases are TGTGCCAGCAGCCCCAGGGGGTCTAGCGGGGGCAACAATGAGCAGTTCTTC. Amino acids: CASSPRGSSGGNNEQFF.

Concerning this clonotype itself: A read error may be the cause here, since a much bigger clone is one base away. The chain's CDR3 is CASRPAGSSYNEQLF. DNA of the CDR3: TGTGCCAGCAGACCGGCAGGTAGCTCCTACAATGAGCAGTTGTTC. V is TRBV6-2 or TRBV6-3 and J is TRBJ2-1; D remains unclear. The CDR3 runs 15 residues. In germline, CDR1 is MNHEY, CDR2 SVGEGT.

This clonotype was counted between two and nine times. V usage is TRBV27 and J usage is TRBJ1-2; 10 bases match TRBD1. V dropped 5 bases and J dropped 8; count of bases not matched to a gene: 11. The CDR3 totals 15 residues. Germline values: CDR1 MNHEY, CDR2 SMNVEV (reference sequence). In DNA, the CDR3 is TGTGCCAGCAGTGTCCGGGACAGGGGAGGTAGGGGCTACACCTTC. This translates into CASSVRDRGGRGYTF.

This chain uses TRBV7-2 with TRBJ2-2; D remains ambiguous. The V gene's germline CDR1 is SGHTA and CDR2 FQGNSA. CDR3 size: 15 residues. Trimming took 7 bases from V and 1 from J, leaving 13 bases between them. The CDR3 protein is CASKSGMENTGELFF. In nucleotides, the CDR3 is TGTGCCAGCAAGAGTGGAATGGAGAACACCGGGGAGCTGTTTTTT.

About this clonotype itself: This may arise from a read error, as a much more abundant clone is one base away. The rearrangement uses TRBV29-1 and TRBJ1-2; 8 bases line up with TRBD1. CDR3 length equals 13 residues. Per the germline V gene, CDR1 is SQVTM and CDR2 is ANQGSEA. The CDR3 DNA reads as TGCAGCGTTGAGGACAGGGCTAACTATGGCTGCACCTTC. Amino acid sequence: CSVEDRANYGCTF.

The chain uses TRBV30 and TRBJ2-1; TRBD2 matches at 11 bases. Germline values: CDR1 GTSNPN, CDR2 SVGIG (reference sequence). This CDR3 has 15 residues. V shed 0 bases, J shed 4 bases, and the junction held 2 bases outside the gene matches. CDR3 protein: CAWSVGTSGYNEQFF. For the CDR3, the DNA is TGTGCCTGGAGTGTAGGGACTAGCGGTTACAATGAGCAGTTCTTC.

This clonotype has just a few counts. The gene calls are TRBV7-2 and TRBJ1-5; the match to TRBD1 covers 8 bases. The CDR3 totals 16 residues. Trimming took 5 bases from V and 2 from J; bases not matched to a gene: 8. Germline loops: CDR1 SGHTA, CDR2 FQGNSA. The CDR3 DNA sequence: TGTGCCAGCAGCCCAACCGGACAGGGCGGCAATCAGCCCCAGCATTTT. Translating gives CASSPTGQGGNQPQHF.

The rearrangement joins TRBV28 to TRBJ2-5; 9 positions match TRBD2. V dropped 5 bases and J dropped 7; count of bases not matched to a gene: 11. This CDR3 is 15 amino acids long. Germline V gene lookup returns CDR1 MDHEN and CDR2 SYDVKM. The CDR3, as DNA: TGTGCCAGCAGTGTTCAGGCGGGGGGGCGGGGGACCCAGTACTTC. Amino acids: CASSVQAGGRGTQYF.

Of note for this clonotype: This may be a read error, as it is one base from a much larger clone. The chain carries TRBV6-6 and TRBJ2-5; D is unresolved. This CDR3 contains 14 residues. Germline assignment: CDR1 MNHNY and CDR2 SVGAGI (reference sequence). Written as DNA, the CDR3 is TGTGCCAGCAGGTACTCTCCTAACCTGGAGACCCAGTACTTC. Protein product: CASRYSPNLETQYF.